This T cell receptor beta chain was identified in a study of cytomegalovirus exposure and HLA in healthy donors. All the people who gave samples were healthy bone marrow donors. CDR3 size: 16 residues. V was cut by 0 bases and J by 0 bases, with 13 bases left in between. Germline V gene lookup returns CDR1 SGHDT and CDR2 YYEEEE. Comment on this clone: Its antigen is unknown.

This PCR relied on a set of 60 Vbeta primers and 13 Jbeta primers. Sequencing was performed with immunoSEQ multiplex PCR; in TCRdb, only in-frame clones are kept and a portion is missing. Of 240,000 or so clones in the sample, more than 75% were seen once. The study, taken as a whole, reports: Analysis was carried out at a later point, and it linked a missense DCLRE1C variant to TCR beta V- and J-gene trimming. Rarity marked most TCR sequences, yet some public TCRs occurred in many donors. Most CMV-associated TCR beta chains appeared HLA-restricted in a later analysis.

This receptor was taken from a woman aged 35 to 49 in good health and CMV-seropositive. The chain uses TRBV5-6 and TRBJ2-7, with D uncertain. Sequencing input: PBMCs. Written as DNA, the CDR3 is TGTGCCAGCAGCTTGGATGGGCTCCTGCACTCCTACGAGCAGTACTTC. It yields the protein CASSLDGLLHSYEQYF.